This T cell receptor beta chain was captured in a study of shared clonotypes between healthy human individuals. Germline lookup yields CDR1 SGHTA and CDR2 FQGNSA. This CDR3 is 14 amino acids long. Trimming removed 4 bases from V and 3 bases from J, with 12 bases in between. Over several immunoSEQ plates, each subset's genomic DNA was distributed in even portions. Replicate PCRs were loaded with roughly 300 ng DNA from unsorted PBMC, 29,000 or so T cell genomes. Spread over ten immunoSEQ deep assay plates, unsorted PBMC DNA underwent sequencing. Assay: immunoSEQ multiplex PCR; the TCRdb copy retains only in-frame clones and omits some. The sample shows about 480,000 clones, 79% of them seen only once. Genomic DNA from unsorted samples was obtained from around 100 million PBMCs (per sample).

The chain joins TRBV7-2 to TRBJ2-5; D is unresolved. The TCR originated in a woman between 35 and 50 years old in good health. Some clones in this sample may be carry-over from other donors' samples. Sequencing used PBMCs. The CDR3 protein is CASSSSRLEETQYF. CDR3 nucleotide sequence: TGTGCCAGCAGCTCAAGCCGTCTGGAAGAGACCCAGTACTTC.